This T cell receptor (beta chain) was retrieved from a study of T cell responses to AZD1222 COVID-19 vaccine. Study findings and constraints: Spike-specific TCR repertoires showed rising breadth and depth after two AZD1222 doses. Repertoire samples came only from after the peak T cell response. Clonal diversity was possibly underestimated, and white British individuals and females predominated among donors. At 160-218 and 743-854, vaccine-associated CD4 TCRs were dominant, and they spanned spike.

Assay: immunoSEQ multiplex PCR; the TCRdb copy retains only in-frame clones and omits some. The sample has approximately 150,000 clones; 90% to 95% are singletons. The CDR3 contains 16 residues. J lost 4 bases, V lost 2 bases, and 6 bases had no gene match. Per the germline V gene, CDR1 is PRHDT and CDR2 is FYEKMQ (reference sequence). Remarks on this clone: Its antigen is unknown.

V gene TRBV13 combines with J gene TRBJ2-1; 9 nucleotides align to TRBD1. This TCR derives from an adult in good health. The sequenced sample was peripheral blood, obtained on day 0 of MenACWY control vaccination. DNA of the CDR3: TGTGCCAGCAGCTTATATTTTGGACAGGGGTACAATGAGCAGTTCTTC. This encodes CASSLYFGQGYNEQFF.